This T cell receptor beta chain was profiled in a study of cytomegalovirus exposure and HLA in healthy donors. 13 Jbeta primers and 60 Vbeta primers were used for the PCR. Produced via immunoSEQ multiplex PCR; TCRdb's table is partial and in-frame only. The repertoire holds roughly 100,000 clones, with approximately 80% as singletons. The CDR3 is 14 residues long. V was pared by 3 bases and J by 6 bases, with 6 bases of the junction left unmatched. Germline V gives CDR1 MDHEN, CDR2 SYDVKM. The chain links TRBV28 to TRBJ2-7; 9 bases match TRBD2. The sequenced sample was PBMCs. This clonotype was obtained from a woman younger than 35 in good health and CMV-seropositive. The CDR3: CASSFPGLALEQYF. The CDR3 region has the DNA TGTGCCAGCAGTTTCCCGGGACTAGCCCTCGAGCAGTACTTC.